This is a list of T cell receptor beta chains from one sample in a study of prognosis after radiotherapy for stage I lung cancer. MiXCR was run by TCRdb on the multiplex PCR reads, yielding one entry per CDR3 protein. Of about 12,000 distinct CDR3 sequences listed, about 56% are singletons. This specimen was PBMCs, taken before or after stereotactic body radiation therapy (not recorded which). Every receptor here comes from a donor aged 50 or older with non-small cell lung cancer. Both conserved end residues are trimmed from each CDR3. Clone size is shown for a subset of rows, as once, few, many or a class of expanded clone.

medium-sized,TRBJ2-5,TRBV3-1,ASSQDQDSGSVETQY
NA,TRBJ1-2,TRBV28,ASSLWADQDYT
once,TRBJ1-5,TRBV6-2/TRBV6-3,VSTTRADLSNHPQH
NA,TRBJ1-1,TRBV20-1,SARGQGALDTEAF
many,TRBJ2-6,TRBV14,ASSRDRGGAGANVLT
NA,TRBJ1-2,TRBV28,ASSPQPTPGGYT
medium-sized,TRBJ2-7,TRBV3-1,ASSLAGGSRDEQY
NA,TRBJ2-7,TRBV27,ASSSTAGVEQY
NA,TRBJ1-4,TRBV6-5,ASSLASGEAGKGEKPF
medium-sized,TRBJ2-3,TRBV7-9,ASSLTLGGSTDTQY
many,TRBJ2-7,TRBV29-1,SVGGGLASYEQY
many,TRBJ2-3,TRBV9,ASSATSLSADTQY
medium-sized,TRBJ2-7,TRBV6-4,ASSPYSGSYEQY
NA,TRBJ1-2,TRBV6-1,ASSEKVHPISRGYT
many,TRBJ2-4,TRBV15,ATSRESYLAKNIQY
NA,TRBJ2-7,TRBV11-3,ASSLPGQVRYEQY
NA,TRBJ2-7,TRBV30,AWSTHVGEQY
many,TRBJ1-5,TRBV2,ASSGQGTNQPQH
many,TRBJ2-7,TRBV14,ASSPRRPSDFF
medium-sized,TRBJ2-1,TRBV7-9,ASSPPGQSYNEQF
NA,TRBJ2-7,TRBV6-9,ASSSGTILYEQY
NA,TRBJ2-6,TRBV24-1,ATSEGTGNRYSGANVLT
medium-sized,TRBJ2-7,TRBV7-2,ASSSAAGYEQY
once,TRBJ1-5,TRBV20-1,SARTRAAQPQH
NA,NA,TRBV24-1,ATSDTTGLSVVNEQF
many,TRBJ2-7,TRBV4-1,ASSQEPTGAYEQY
NA,TRBJ2-7,TRBV6-6,ASRARTESYEQY
NA,TRBJ1-5,TRBV28,AISPWSNQPQH
NA,TRBJ2-7,TRBV7-6,ACSLDWVGDQY
NA,TRBJ2-7,TRBV19,ASSPTDLYEQY
many,TRBJ1-1,TRBV7-8,ASRPYWGGTRGNTEAF
NA,TRBJ2-7,TRBV6-1,ATSEVGWLTYEQY
many,TRBJ1-2,TRBV5-4,ASSLGQGGYGYT
NA,TRBJ2-1,TRBV7-8,ASSYKGFSSYNEQF
NA,TRBJ1-4,TRBV12-3/TRBV12-4,ASRTQRLANNEKLF
once,TRBJ1-3,TRBV28,ASSYHPDRPSGNTIY
NA,TRBJ2-5,TRBV27,SSSAPPGQGMETQY
many,TRBJ1-1,TRBV7-9,ASSSNSGYTEAF
many,TRBJ2-7,TRBV19,ASSIGSGSSYEQY
once,TRBJ1-2,TRBV12-3/TRBV12-4,ASSLAHKSSYT
few,TRBJ2-1,TRBV27,ASSSGLANEQF
many,TRBJ2-3,TRBV29-1,SARTTGSISTDTQY
NA,TRBJ1-2,TRBV20-1,SADPGQGYGYT
many,TRBJ2-2,TRBV9,ASSLHGPSELF
medium-sized,TRBJ1-5,TRBV3-1,ASSFRDAGPQH
NA,TRBJ2-1,TRBV7-2,ASSLLLDACNEQF
few,TRBJ2-1,TRBV27,ASSLVRVSYNEQF
many,TRBJ1-1,TRBV3-1,ASSQDPGATEAF
NA,TRBJ2-7,TRBV5-1,ASSDGSSYEQY
NA,TRBJ1-1,TRBV6-1,DSSRGQKVTGAF
NA,TRBJ2-3,TRBV28,AFQRGDTQY
once,TRBJ2-3,TRBV20-1,SASWRETQY
NA,TRBJ1-2,TRBV11-2,ASSLGFGLDGYT
many,TRBJ2-2,TRBV9,ASSVEGTGTGELF